This passage covers 30 T cell receptor beta chains from one sample sequenced in a study of CD8 T cells in ankylosing spondylitis. TCRdb re-derived calls from the 5' RACE reads in MiXCR, one entry per CDR3 protein. The data hold 25,000 to 30,000 distinct CDR3 sequences, with 7.9% observed a single time. The sample taken for sequencing was blood. These TCRs come from a male donor with ankylosing spondylitis or in good health (not recorded which).

This clonotype showed up just a few times. The rearrangement links TRBV29-1 to TRBJ2-7; tentatively, D is TRBD2 (7 bases). Germline-derived CDR1 and CDR2 are SQVTM and ANQGSEA. Trimming took off 5 bases at V and 4 bases at J, with 9 bases between the two ends. The CDR3 runs 11 residues. The CDR3 DNA reads TGCAGCGTTCGGGGGGCGTACGAGCAGTACTTC. Translation: CSVRGAYEQYF.

The genes are TRBV20-1 and TRBJ1-2; D perhaps matches TRBD1 (5 bases). V was shortened by 0 bases and J by 0 bases, with 5 bases between the two germline ends. Germline CDR1 reads DFQATT; CDR2 reads SNEGSKA (reference sequence). The CDR3 consists of 13 residues. CDR3 nucleotide sequence: TGCAGTGCTAGAGACAGGGCTAACTATGGCTACACCTTC. Translated, it gives CSARDRANYGYTF.

This clonotype was counted ten times or more. The CDR3 protein is CASSQDPPAGSYNEQFF. The CDR3 DNA reads TGTGCCAGCAGCCAAGATCCCCCAGCGGGGTCCTACAATGAGCAGTTCTTC. V and J are TRBV14 and TRBJ2-1, with 7 bases lining up with TRBD2. The V gene end was trimmed by 0 bases and the J gene end by 1 base; junction bases not matched to a gene: 6. Germline lookup yields CDR1 SGHDN and CDR2 FVKESK. This CDR3 has 17 amino acids. Full variable domain (missing parts from reference TRBV14 and TRBJ2-1): EAGVTQFPSHSVIEKGQTVTLRCDPISGHDNLYWYRRVMGKEIKFLLHFVKESKQDESGMPNNRFLAERTGGTYSTLKVQPAELEDSGVYFCASSQDPPAGSYNEQFFGPGTRLTVL.

The sample holds many counts of this clonotype. This chain links TRBV5-1 with TRBJ2-5; no clear D gene. This CDR3 spans 11 amino acids. Germline CDR1 and CDR2: SGHRS and YFSETQ. Trimming removed 0 bases at V and 3 bases at J, with 0 bases between. The CDR3 is CASSLEETQYF. DNA of the CDR3: TGCGCCAGCAGCTTGGAAGAGACCCAGTACTTC.

This clonotype was counted at least ten times. The chain joins TRBV5-1 to TRBJ2-2, with 9 positions matching TRBD1. The junction had 4 bases not matched to a gene; V was cut back by 4 bases and J by 3 bases. Per germline, CDR1 SGHRS and CDR2 YFSETQ. This CDR3 is built from 15 residues. CDR3 in DNA: TGCGCCAGCAGCGTACAGGGGGCGCACACCGGGGAGCTGTTTTTT. The encoded protein is CASSVQGAHTGELFF.

The rearrangement links TRBV19 to TRBJ1-1; D uncertain. Germline V lookup: CDR1 LNHDA, CDR2 SQIVND (reference sequence). The CDR3 spans 14 residues. Trimming took 2 bases from V and 4 from J, leaving 11 bases between them. CDR3 sequence reads: CASSIMMGSTEAFF. In DNA, the CDR3 is TGTGCCAGTAGTATAATGATGGGGAGCACTGAAGCTTTCTTT.

The chain couples TRBV3-1 to TRBJ2-7; D perhaps matches TRBD2 (6 bases). V gave up 0 bases and J gave up 2 bases, with 11 bases separating them. In germline, CDR1 is LGHDT, CDR2 YNNKEL (reference sequence). The CDR3 has 15 amino acids. Here the CDR3 reads CASSQELAKTYEQYF. CDR3 nucleotides: TGTGCCAGCAGCCAAGAACTAGCAAAAACCTACGAGCAGTACTTC.

This clonotype appeared a few times. The chain recombines TRBV9 with TRBJ2-1; TRBD2 aligns across 8 bases. The V segment lost 1 base and the J segment 5 bases; nucleotides outside the gene matches: 5. The CDR3 runs to 15 residues. Germline-derived CDR1 and CDR2 are SGDLS and YYNGEE. CDR3 DNA: TGTGCCAGCAGCGTAATAGCGGGGACGCACAATGAGCAGTTCTTC. The encoded protein is CASSVIAGTHNEQFF.

This rearrangement joins TRBV7-2 to TRBJ2-2; 7 bases map to TRBD1. The V segment lost 1 base and the J segment 5 bases; nucleotides outside the gene matches: 4. The CDR3 loop spans 15 amino acids. The germline gives CDR1 SGHTA, CDR2 FQGNSA. CDR3 loop: CASSLVQGKTGELFF. The CDR3 DNA is TGTGCCAGCAGCTTAGTACAGGGGAAGACCGGGGAGCTGTTTTTT. The whole variable domain, remainder taken from reference TRBV7-2 and TRBJ2-2, is GAGVSQSPSNKVTEKGKDVELRCDPISGHTALYWYRQSLGQGLEFLIYFQGNSAPDKSGLPSDRFSAERTGGSVSTLTIQRTQQEDSAVYLCASSLVQGKTGELFFGEGSRLTVL.

This clonotype was observed a few times. The chain joins TRBV7-9 to TRBJ2-3, with D possibly TRBD2 on 5 matching bases. V lost 6 bases and J lost 2, with 9 bases in between. The germline gives CDR1 SEHNR, CDR2 FQNEAQ (reference sequence). This CDR3 comprises 13 residues. The DNA of the CDR3 is TGTGCCAGCAGTTATGGACTCACAGATACGCAGTATTTT. This translates into CASSYGLTDTQYF.

This clonotype was counted only a few times. This chain uses TRBV20-1 with TRBJ2-3; D is possibly TRBD2 (5 bases). V was pared by 6 bases and J by 3 bases, with 19 bases between. Germline V CDR1 and CDR2: DFQATT, SNEGSKA (reference sequence). CDR3 length: 15 amino acids. CDR3: CSAPRMIASTDTQYF. The DNA of the CDR3 is TGCAGTGCCCCGAGGATGATAGCGTCAACAGATACGCAGTATTTT.

This clonotype appeared many times. The V gene is TRBV7-9, the J gene TRBJ2-2, with no clear D. Trimming stripped 3 bases from V and 4 bases from J, with 12 bases between. Germline values: CDR1 SEHNR, CDR2 FQNEAQ (reference sequence). This CDR3 is built from 15 residues. CDR3 region: CASSFLTWGTGELFF. DNA for the CDR3: TGTGCCAGCAGCTTTCTGACATGGGGCACCGGGGAGCTGTTTTTT. Based on the CDR3 plus reference TRBV7-9 and TRBJ2-2, the full variable domain is DTGVSQNPRHKITKRGQNVTFRCDPISEHNRLYWYRQTLGQGPEFLTYFQNEAQLEKSRLLSDRFSAERPKGSFSTLEIQRTEQGDSAMYLCASSFLTWGTGELFFGEGSRLTVL.

This clonotype was counted between two and nine times. The CDR3 is CASSPRGENRDTQYF. The CDR3, as DNA: TGTGCCAGCAGCCCCAGGGGGGAAAATAGGGATACGCAGTATTTT. The rearrangement joins TRBV9 to TRBJ2-3; D is possibly TRBD1 (7 bases). CDR3 length equals 15 residues. Germline V gives CDR1 SGDLS, CDR2 YYNGEE. Trimming pared 4 bases from V and 6 bases from J, leaving 18 bases between.

This clonotype was picked up a small number of times. This CDR3 is CASSFSGRSSYNEQFF. Here the CDR3 DNA reads TGTGCCAGCAGTTTCAGCGGGAGGAGCTCCTACAATGAGCAGTTCTTC. The gene calls are TRBV12-3 or TRBV12-4 and TRBJ2-1; 9 nucleotides align to TRBD2. This CDR3 contains 16 residues. Unmatched junction bases numbered 3, after V lost 3 bases and J lost 0 bases.

This clonotype was observed once. With a much larger clone just one base away, this may be a read error. The V gene is TRBV6-6, the J gene TRBJ2-2; D gene ambiguous. The V gene lost 4 bases and the J gene lost 7 bases, with 13 bases spanning the gap. This CDR3 region has 14 residues. Germline-derived CDR1 and CDR2 are MNHNY and SVGAGI (reference sequence). The CDR3 region is CASSSRVSVGELFF. Written as DNA, the CDR3 is TGTGCCAGCAGTTCACGAGTCAGCGTCGGGGAGCTGTTTTTT.

The V gene is TRBV7-9, the J gene TRBJ2-5; D gene uncertain. V was cut by 4 bases and J by 0 bases, with 6 bases left in between. CDR1 SEHNR and CDR2 FQNEAQ come from the germline V gene (reference sequence). This CDR3 has 13 amino acids. CDR3 in DNA: TGTGCCAGCAGCTGGGCGTACCAAGAGACCCAGTACTTC. This translates into CASSWAYQETQYF.

This clonotype was counted only a few times. The chain employs TRBV20-1 and TRBJ2-3; unclear D gene. This CDR3 region has 11 residues. Germline-derived CDR1 and CDR2 are DFQATT and SNEGSKA (reference sequence). The V end lost 3 bases, the J end lost 5 bases, and 6 bases lay between the germline ends. The CDR3 DNA sequence: TGCAGTGCTAGTCTGGAAGATACGCAGTATTTT. Translation: CSASLEDTQYF.

This clonotype was seen a handful of times. V is TRBV7-9 and J is TRBJ1-1; no definite D call. Trimming left V 4 bases short and J 1 base short, with 7 bases between. Germline V CDR1 and CDR2: SEHNR, FQNEAQ (reference sequence). The CDR3 length is 13 residues. The CDR3 here is CASSSTQNTEAFF. DNA for the CDR3: TGTGCCAGCAGCTCGACTCAGAACACTGAAGCTTTCTTT.

This clonotype came up a few times. The J gene is TRBJ2-2, the V gene TRBV6-6; unclear D gene. Trimming pared 6 bases from V and 2 bases from J, leaving 4 bases between. The CDR3 runs to 12 residues. Germline V lookup: CDR1 MNHNY, CDR2 SVGAGI (reference sequence). The CDR3 DNA follows: TGTGCCAGCAGAGATAACACCGGGGAGCTGTTTTTT. Translating gives CASRDNTGELFF.

This chain connects TRBV5-1 to TRBJ2-1; D may correspond to TRBD1 or TRBD2 (5 bases each). Trimming stripped 4 bases from V and 9 bases from J, with 14 bases between. Germline CDR1 reads SGHRS; CDR2 reads YFSETQ. This CDR3 is built from 13 residues. The CDR3 DNA reads as TGCGCCAGCAGCCGGGACGGGGCAGGTGAGCAGTTCTTC. This codes for CASSRDGAGEQFF.

The rearrangement joins TRBV5-1 to TRBJ2-3; possibly TRBD2 for D (5 bases). The CDR3 runs to 14 residues. Germline V gene lookup returns CDR1 SGHRS and CDR2 YFSETQ. Trimming pared 3 bases from V and 4 bases from J, leaving 12 bases between. Here the CDR3 reads CASSSLAGADTQYF. The CDR3 bases are TGCGCCAGCAGCTCACTCGCGGGCGCAGATACGCAGTATTTT.

The chain has TRBV12-3 or TRBV12-4 and TRBJ2-5; 8 positions match TRBD2. The CDR3 is made up of 15 amino acids. The junction had 6 bases not matched to a gene; V was cut back by 1 base and J by 5 bases. This CDR3 is CASSLVGGAAETQYF. The DNA for the CDR3 is TGTGCCAGCAGTTTAGTCGGGGGGGCCGCTGAGACCCAGTACTTC.

The V and J genes are TRBV6-2 or TRBV6-3 and TRBJ1-1, with 7 bases identical to TRBD1. In germline, CDR1 is MNHEY, CDR2 SVGEGT. J gave up 4 bases and V 5 bases, and 4 bases lay outside the gene matches. The CDR3 has 13 amino acids. CDR3 nucleotide sequence: TGTGCCAGCAGTACTAACAGGGGCACTGAAGCTTTCTTT. Residues: CASSTNRGTEAFF.

There are many counts of this clonotype. The chain recombines TRBV7-8 with TRBJ2-2, with TRBD1 as a possible D gene (7 bases). V was pared by 3 bases and J by 5 bases, with 10 bases between. The CDR3 totals 14 residues. Germline CDR1 SGHVS, CDR2 FQNEAQ. CDR3 residues: CASSLAGGTGELFF. The CDR3 DNA sequence: TGTGCCAGCAGCTTGGCAGGGGGGACCGGGGAGCTGTTTTTT.

The rearrangement joins TRBV29-1 to TRBJ2-2; D possibly uses TRBD1 or TRBD2 (7 bases each). This CDR3 has 12 residues. V dropped 8 bases and J dropped 7 bases, with 14 bases sitting between them. Germline V gene lookup returns CDR1 SQVTM and CDR2 ANQGSEA. CDR3 in DNA: TGCAGCACAACAGGGGAGGGCGGGGAGCTGTTTTTT. This gives the protein CSTTGEGGELFF.

This sequence joins TRBV7-2 and TRBJ2-7, with a weak D call TRBD1 (6 bases). This CDR3 comprises 15 residues. The ends were cut back, 6 bases at V and 0 bases at J, with 15 bases in the middle. Germline CDR1 reads SGHTA; CDR2 reads FQGNSA. This chain's CDR3 is CASRQQGWGSYEQYV. Here the CDR3 DNA reads TGTGCCAGCAGACAACAGGGTTGGGGCTCCTACGAGCAGTACGTC.

This clonotype turned up a few times. The chain uses TRBV19 and TRBJ2-7; possibly TRBD1 for D (6 bases). The CDR3 spans 15 residues. V dropped 5 bases and J dropped 0 bases, with 14 bases sitting between them. The germline CDR1 and CDR2 sequences are LNHDA and SQIVND (reference sequence). The CDR3 region is CASSVSTGTSYEQYF. In nucleotides, the CDR3 is TGTGCCAGTAGTGTCTCAACAGGGACCTCCTACGAGCAGTACTTC.

CDR3 protein: CASRGFHRGISYEQYV. In nucleotides, the CDR3 is TGTGCCAGCAGGGGATTCCACAGGGGGATCTCCTACGAGCAGTACGTC. The genes are TRBV6-2 or TRBV6-3 and TRBJ2-7; 8 bases map to TRBD1. CDR1 is MNHEY and CDR2 is SVGEGT in the germline V gene. The CDR3 is made up of 16 amino acids. With V trimmed by 6 bases and J by 0 bases, 10 bases remained unmatched.

This clonotype was counted only a few times. The chain combines TRBV6-2 or TRBV6-3 with TRBJ1-1; weak D call: TRBD1 (5 bases). The germline CDR1 and CDR2 sequences are MNHEY and SVGEGT. Between the trimmed V and J ends, which lost 0 bases and 4 bases, there was a span of 18 bases. CDR3 length: 17 residues. CDR3 residues: CASSYSTGVPLPTEAFF. The CDR3 bases are TGTGCCAGCAGTTACTCGACGGGGGTACCCCTGCCCACTGAAGCTTTCTTT.

This clonotype was counted between two and nine times. The chain couples TRBV20-1 to TRBJ1-2; weak D call: TRBD1 (6 bases). The CDR3 spans 11 residues. Between the trimmed V and J ends, which lost 1 base and 7 bases, there was a span of 7 bases. Germline V lookup: CDR1 DFQATT, CDR2 SNEGSKA (reference sequence). CDR3 nucleotides: TGCAGTGCTAGAGTCAGGGGTGGCTACACCTTC. This gives the protein CSARVRGGYTF.